The rows below give T cell receptor beta chains drawn from one sample of a study of blood T cell repertoires in COVID-19. Clones were sequenced by immunoSEQ multiplex PCR, and TCRdb holds only the in-frame ones, with some missing. The sample comprises 450,000 or so clones, about 91% of which are singletons, and roughly 1% rests with the top ten. The sample was peripheral blood. These receptors originate from a man younger than 35 with COVID-19, enrolled during active disease. The CDR3 runs from the conserved cysteine through the conserved F or W. The order of the fields is J gene, D gene, V gene, clone size, CDR3 protein, CDR3 DNA. D genes are given only for firm matches. Clone size is stated in some rows and not others, as once, few, many or a class when expanded.

>TRBJ2-2|TRBD1|TRBV5-4|.
CASSPGTGETGELFF
TGTGCCAGCAGCCCCGGGACAGGAGAAACCGGGGAGCTGTTTTTT
>TRBJ2-7|TRBD1|TRBV5-1|.
CASSLGVTGEPEQYF
TGCGCCAGCAGCTTGGGAGTGACAGGGGAGCCCGAGCAGTACTTC
>TRBJ1-5|TRBD1|TRBV6-2/TRBV6-3|.
CASSYAYRGSQPQHF
TGTGCCAGCAGTTACGCCTACAGGGGCTCTCAGCCCCAGCATTTT
>TRBJ1-5|TRBD1|TRBV19|.
CASSTGQGNQPQHF
TGTGCCAGTAGCACGGGACAGGGAAATCAGCCCCAGCATTTT
>TRBJ1-5|TRBD1|TRBV2|.
CASSIQGSNQPQHF
TGTGCCAGCAGTATACAGGGGAGCAATCAGCCCCAGCATTTT
>TRBJ1-3|TRBD1|TRBV19|.
CASSISTGDGNTIYF
TGTGCCAGTAGTATTTCGACAGGGGATGGAAACACCATATATTTT
>TRBJ1-2|TRBD1|TRBV6-5|.
CASGYRGEHGYTF
TGTGCCAGCGGCTACAGGGGAGAACATGGCTACACCTTC
>TRBJ2-7|.|TRBV5-6|.
CASSPQGIEQYF
TGTGCCAGCAGCCCTCAGGGGATCGAGCAGTACTTC
>TRBJ2-5|TRBD2|TRBV29-1|.
CSVAGTSGSGQETQYF
TGCAGCGTCGCAGGGACTAGCGGGAGTGGACAAGAGACCCAGTACTTC
>TRBJ2-2|.|TRBV11-3|.
CASSDGSNTGSGELFF
TGTGCCAGCAGCGACGGATCCAATACGGGGTCCGGGGAGCTGTTTTTT
>TRBJ2-2|.|TRBV24-1|.
CATSDPSGTGELFF
TGTGCCACCAGTGATCCCTCCGGGACCGGGGAGCTGTTTTTT
>TRBJ2-5|TRBD1|TRBV25-1|.
CASSESGGQETQYF
TGTGCCAGCAGTGAGTCAGGGGGTCAAGAGACCCAGTACTTC
>TRBJ2-1|.|TRBV27|.
CASSFLWTGQPNEQFF
.
>TRBJ2-7|.|TRBV18|.
CASSPPSALGYEQYF
TGTGCCAGCTCACCACCGTCAGCGCTGGGCTACGAGCAGTACTTC
>TRBJ2-7|TRBD2|TRBV6-6|.
CASSYSWGGFSYEQYF
TGTGCCAGCAGTTACTCTTGGGGGGGGTTCTCCTACGAGCAGTACTTC
>TRBJ2-2|.|TRBV5-1|.
CASTITNTGELFF
TGCGCCAGCACGATCACAAACACCGGGGAGCTGTTTTTT
>TRBJ1-2|TRBD1|TRBV7-9|.
CASSLGTVTFYGYTF
TGTGCCAGCAGCCTCGGGACAGTAACGTTCTATGGCTACACCTTC
>TRBJ1-2|TRBD1|TRBV28|.
CASSWTGEGYTF
TGTGCCAGCAGTTGGACAGGGGAGGGCTACACCTTC
>TRBJ1-2|.|TRBV27|.
CASSFRTGGAGYTF
TGTGCCAGCAGTTTCCGGACGGGAGGGGCGGGCTACACCTTC
>TRBJ1-1|.|TRBV7-9|few
CASSLQVYEAFF
TGTGCCAGCAGCCTTCAGGTATATGAAGCTTTCTTT
>TRBJ2-3|TRBD2|TRBV6-4|.
CASSSSGGAIDTQYF
TGTGCCAGCAGTTCGAGCGGGGGGGCCATAGATACGCAGTATTTT
>TRBJ2-3|TRBD2|TRBV7-6|.
CASSLKPPGLAALFTDTQYF
TGTGCCAGCAGCTTAAAACCTCCGGGACTAGCGGCCCTTTTCACAGATACGCAGTATTTT
>TRBJ1-5|TRBD1|TRBV28|.
CASSLRQGRNQPQHF
TGTGCCAGCAGTTTAAGACAGGGTCGCAATCAGCCCCAGCATTTT